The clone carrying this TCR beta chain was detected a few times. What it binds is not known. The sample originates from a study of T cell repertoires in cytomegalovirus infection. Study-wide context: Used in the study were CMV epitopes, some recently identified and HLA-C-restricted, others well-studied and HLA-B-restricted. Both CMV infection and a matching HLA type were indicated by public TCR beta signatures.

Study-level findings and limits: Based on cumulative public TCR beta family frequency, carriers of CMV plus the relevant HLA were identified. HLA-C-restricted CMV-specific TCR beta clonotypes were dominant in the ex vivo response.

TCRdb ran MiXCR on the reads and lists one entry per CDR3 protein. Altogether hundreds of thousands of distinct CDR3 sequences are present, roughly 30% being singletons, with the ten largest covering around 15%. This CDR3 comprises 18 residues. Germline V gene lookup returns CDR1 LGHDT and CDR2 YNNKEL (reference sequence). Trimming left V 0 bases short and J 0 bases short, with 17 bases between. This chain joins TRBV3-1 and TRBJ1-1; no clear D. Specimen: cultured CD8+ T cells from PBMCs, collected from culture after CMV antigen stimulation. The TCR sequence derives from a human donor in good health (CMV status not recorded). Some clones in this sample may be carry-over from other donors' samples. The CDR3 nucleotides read TGTGCCAGCAGCCAAGAAATAACGTCGGTGCAGCTGAACACTGAAGCTTTCTTT. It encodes CASSQEITSVQLNTEAFF.